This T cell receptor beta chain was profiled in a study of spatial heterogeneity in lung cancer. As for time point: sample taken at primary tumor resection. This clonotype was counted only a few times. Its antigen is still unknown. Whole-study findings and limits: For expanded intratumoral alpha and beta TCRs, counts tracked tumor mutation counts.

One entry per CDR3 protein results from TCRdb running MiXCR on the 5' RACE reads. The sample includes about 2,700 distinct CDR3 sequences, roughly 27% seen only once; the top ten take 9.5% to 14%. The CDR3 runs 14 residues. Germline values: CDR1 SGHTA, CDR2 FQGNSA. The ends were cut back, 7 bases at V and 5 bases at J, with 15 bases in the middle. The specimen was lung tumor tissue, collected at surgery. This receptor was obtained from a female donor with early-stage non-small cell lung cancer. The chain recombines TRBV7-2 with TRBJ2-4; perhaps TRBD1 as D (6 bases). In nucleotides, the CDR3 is TGTGCCAGCACTGCCACAGGGCCCCAAAACATTCAGTACTTC. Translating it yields CASTATGPQNIQYF.